The 21 T cell receptor beta chains below were found in one sample sequenced in a study of T-cell memory formation after mild COVID-19. Each CDR3 protein gets one entry after TCRdb re-called the 5' RACE reads with MiXCR. The table shows over 350,000 distinct CDR3 sequences, with about 24% occurring only once. Specimen: PBMCs or a T cell subset sorted from them (not recorded which). These receptors were collected from an adult woman who had mild COVID-19 (a few samples of this study predate the infection). Cell type and time point are not known.

V usage is TRBV5-1 and J usage is TRBJ2-1; D remains ambiguous. The CDR3 sequence is 13 residues long. V lost 0 bases to trimming and J lost 6 bases, with 7 bases between them. The germline V gene encodes CDR1 SGHRS and CDR2 YFSETQ. The CDR3 reads CASSLDGINEQFF. CDR3 coding DNA: TGCGCCAGCAGCTTGGATGGCATCAATGAGCAGTTCTTC.

This rearrangement joins TRBV7-9 to TRBJ2-1, with TRBD2 matching over 11 bases. The CDR3 spans 15 residues. The germline CDR1 and CDR2 sequences are SEHNR and FQNEAQ (reference sequence). V dropped 2 bases and J dropped 10; count of bases not matched to a gene: 7. The CDR3 DNA is TGTGCCAGCAGCTTAATGTCTAGCGGGGGGTACGAGCAGTTCTTC. Residues: CASSLMSSGGYEQFF.

The chain uses TRBV7-9 and TRBJ1-2; D ambiguous. Germline assignment: CDR1 SEHNR and CDR2 FQNEAQ (reference sequence). The CDR3 spans 10 residues. V was trimmed by 5 bases and J by 8 bases, leaving 6 bases between them. The CDR3 protein is CASSPLGYTF. The CDR3 DNA reads TGTGCCAGCAGCCCCCTGGGCTACACCTTC.

This clonotype was recorded a few times. The gene calls are TRBV7-9 and TRBJ1-4; D remains ambiguous. Germline loops: CDR1 SEHNR, CDR2 FQNEAQ (reference sequence). The CDR3 is made up of 12 amino acids. V was shortened by 7 bases and J by 3 bases, with 6 bases between the two germline ends. The CDR3 DNA is TGTGCCAGCACCAACTCTAATGAAAAACTGTTTTTT. It yields the protein CASTNSNEKLFF.

The V gene is TRBV19, the J gene TRBJ2-3, with 7 bases fitting TRBD1. This CDR3 has 14 amino acids. Trimming took 6 bases from V and 1 from J; bases not matched to a gene: 4. Germline loops: CDR1 LNHDA, CDR2 SQIVND (reference sequence). The CDR3 DNA reads as TGTGCCAGTAGAACCGGGACAGGCACAGATACGCAGTATTTT. Its protein product is CASRTGTGTDTQYF.

This clonotype has only a few counts. The CDR3 reads CSVAWTDNSPLHF. The CDR3 region has the DNA TGCAGCGTTGCGTGGACAGATAATTCACCCCTCCACTTT. This sequence joins TRBV29-1 and TRBJ1-6; a weak D match, TRBD1 (6 bases). The germline CDR1 and CDR2 sequences are SQVTM and ANQGSEA. This CDR3 contains 13 residues. The V end was cut by 4 bases, the J end by 5 bases, with 9 bases between.

This clonotype was observed many times. V usage is TRBV7-8 and J usage is TRBJ1-4; TRBD1 is a possible D gene (6 bases). This CDR3 region has 15 residues. Germline values: CDR1 SGHVS, CDR2 FQNEAQ. Trimming cost V 1 base and J 4 bases, with 10 bases left between them. CDR3 loop: CASSLGGGGNEKLFF. For the CDR3, the DNA is TGTGCCAGCAGCTTAGGAGGGGGGGGTAATGAAAAACTGTTTTTT.

The rearrangement links TRBV12-3 or TRBV12-4 to TRBJ1-2; tentatively, D is TRBD1 (6 bases). CDR3 size: 15 residues. Trimming took off 4 bases at V and 5 bases at J, with 17 bases between the two ends. The CDR3 DNA is TGTGCCAGCAGTTCAGCGCCGGGGGGCGGGTATGGCTACACCTTC. Translated: CASSSAPGGGYGYTF.

A few counts support this clonotype. The chain is built from TRBV7-8 and TRBJ2-1, with D possibly matching TRBD2 (8 bases). V was pared by 5 bases and J by 7 bases, with 15 bases between. Germline V gene sequence: CDR1 SGHVS, CDR2 FQNEAQ. The CDR3 runs 14 residues. This CDR3 reads CASSQGGTSNEQFF. CDR3 sequence (DNA): TGTGCCAGCAGCCAGGGGGGGACTAGTAATGAGCAGTTCTTC. Full variable domain (missing parts from reference TRBV7-8 and TRBJ2-1): GAGVSQSPRYKVAKRGQDVALRCDPISGHVSLFWYQQALGQGPEFLTYFQNEAQLDKSGLPSDRFFAERPEGSVSTLKIQRTQQEDSAVYLCASSQGGTSNEQFFGPGTRLTVL.

This clonotype was seen a handful of times. J is TRBJ2-1 and V is TRBV7-2; unclear D gene. The V gene's germline CDR1 is SGHTA and CDR2 FQGNSA. The V gene lost 5 bases and the J gene lost 8 bases, with 16 bases spanning the gap. CDR3 length: 14 amino acids. DNA for the CDR3: TGTGCCAGCAGCCCTACCGCCATTAGAGATGAGCAGTTCTTC. Its translation: CASSPTAIRDEQFF.

This chain links TRBV12-3 or TRBV12-4 with TRBJ2-2; 16 nucleotides match TRBD2. V trimming: 5 bases; J trimming: 1 base; junction bases outside the gene matches: 10. The CDR3 spans 20 residues. This CDR3 is CASSPGTSGRAGKNTGELFF. The CDR3 DNA reads TGTGCCAGCAGTCCGGGGACTAGCGGGAGGGCCGGAAAGAACACCGGGGAGCTGTTTTTT.

This clonotype turned up a few times. The V and J genes are TRBV24-1 and TRBJ2-1; no clear D gene. There are 15 residues in the CDR3. V lost 6 bases and J 3 bases, leaving 14 bases between the germline ends. Germline-derived CDR1 and CDR2 are KGHDR and SFDVKD. The CDR3 sequence is CATSSQETDYNEQFF. CDR3 DNA: TGTGCCACCAGTTCCCAGGAGACTGACTACAATGAGCAGTTCTTC.

This clonotype was counted a few times. The chain employs TRBV29-1 and TRBJ1-2, with 7 bases matching TRBD1. Germline lookup yields CDR1 SQVTM and CDR2 ANQGSEA. The CDR3 runs 14 residues. V shed 6 bases and J 8 bases; nucleotides not matched to a gene: 15. CDR3 sequence reads: CSVPEVAGGTGYTF. The CDR3 region has the DNA TGCAGCGTCCCCGAGGTCGCAGGGGGAACGGGCTACACCTTC.

The gene calls are TRBV7-6 and TRBJ2-6; perhaps TRBD2 as D (5 bases). This CDR3 is built from 17 residues. V dropped 2 bases and J dropped 0 bases, with 11 bases sitting between them. The germline gives CDR1 SGHVS, CDR2 FNYEAQ. CDR3 in amino acids: CASSLRGYASGANVLTF. CDR3 nucleotides: TGTGCCAGCAGCTTAAGAGGGTATGCCTCTGGGGCCAACGTCCTGACTTTC.

This clonotype came up a few times. The chain recombines TRBV12-3 or TRBV12-4 with TRBJ1-1; perhaps TRBD1 as D (6 bases). V lost 7 bases, J lost 0 bases, and 15 bases lay in between. The CDR3 extends over 15 amino acids. The CDR3 DNA reads as TGTGCCAGCATCGCTTACAGGGCACTGAACACTGAAGCTTTCTTT. It yields the protein CASIAYRALNTEAFF.

This clonotype was counted only a few times. The V gene is TRBV4-1, the J gene TRBJ1-1; perhaps TRBD1 as D (6 bases). V was clipped by 3 bases and J by 3 bases, with 14 bases between them. From germline, CDR1 is MGHRA and CDR2 YSYEKL. This CDR3 spans 15 amino acids. The CDR3 loop reads CASSQIQTGDTEAFF. The CDR3, as DNA: TGCGCCAGCAGCCAGATACAGACAGGAGACACTGAAGCTTTCTTT.

The J gene is TRBJ2-3, the V gene TRBV20-1, with TRBD1 as a possible D gene (6 bases). Trimming took 5 bases from V and 0 from J, leaving 15 bases between them. Looked up from germline, CDR1 is DFQATT and CDR2 is SNEGSKA (reference sequence). CDR3 length: 15 amino acids. As DNA, the CDR3 is TGCAGTGCTTTTTTGGGGGCCTTAAGCACAGATACGCAGTATTTT. It yields the protein CSAFLGALSTDTQYF.

This clonotype was detected a few times. The V and J genes are TRBV30 and TRBJ1-5, with D hard to call. Germline CDR1 reads GTSNPN; CDR2 reads SVGIG (reference sequence). The CDR3 is made up of 11 amino acids. V lost 0 bases to trimming and J lost 12 bases, with 9 bases between them. The CDR3 DNA follows: TGTGCCTGGAGTGTAGTGGGTTACCAGCATTTT. Translation gives CAWSVVGYQHF.

This clonotype was counted many times. The chain joins TRBV7-2 to TRBJ2-7; maybe TRBD2 (5 bases). Deletions cut 5 bases from V and 0 bases from J, with 11 bases between. Germline CDR1 reads SGHTA; CDR2 reads FQGNSA. CDR3 length equals 14 residues. CDR3 loop: CASSRGLSSYEQYF. CDR3 DNA: TGTGCCAGCAGCCGCGGACTGAGCTCCTACGAGCAGTACTTC.

This clonotype was detected a few times. The CDR3 sequence: CASSFLQGGFTDTQYF. The CDR3 DNA follows: TGCGCCAGCAGCTTCCTTCAGGGGGGATTCACAGATACGCAGTATTTT. V usage is TRBV5-1 and J usage is TRBJ2-3; a weak D match, TRBD1 (7 bases). This CDR3 contains 16 residues. Germline assignment: CDR1 SGHRS and CDR2 YFSETQ. V dropped 2 bases and J dropped 2 bases, with 15 bases sitting between them.

The chain carries TRBV6-2 or TRBV6-3 and TRBJ2-1, with 7 nucleotides matching TRBD2. The CDR3 loop spans 12 amino acids. J was trimmed by 11 bases and V by 4 bases; bases with no gene match: 5. Per the germline V gene, CDR1 is MNHEY and CDR2 is SVGEGT. CDR3 sequence: CASSFAGDKQFF. CDR3 nucleotides: TGTGCCAGCAGTTTTGCGGGAGACAAGCAGTTCTTC.